The next 11 T cell receptor beta chains were all read from a single sample in a study of CD8 T cells in ankylosing spondylitis (dated 2017 in TCRdb). To prepare the library, 5' RACE was applied. Data came from an Illumina HiSeq 2500. The raw public data were reprocessed by TCRdb itself: fastp quality trimming at Q25, MiXCR clonotype calling, in-frame beta chains only. Each entry merges the rows of one CDR3 protein and shows their most common DNA and genes. For this sample there are about 150,000 distinct CDR3 sequences; approximately 48% appear just once. Of the sample, roughly 15% is held by the ten largest clones. The sequenced sample was synovial fluid, either unsorted or a sorted T cell fraction (not recorded which). Receptors originate from a male donor with ankylosing spondylitis.

A few counts support this clonotype. The rearrangement uses TRBV5-1 and TRBJ2-3; weak D call: TRBD2 (5 bases). V lost 2 bases and J 5 bases, leaving 15 bases between the germline ends. The CDR3 runs to 15 residues. CDR1 and CDR2 from the germline V gene are SGHRS and YFSETQ. The CDR3 nucleotides read TGCGCCAGCAGCTTCCTGGACTGGGGTGTAGATACGCAGTATTTT. Encoded protein: CASSFLDWGVDTQYF.

This clonotype was counted between two and nine times. The chain carries TRBV24-1 and TRBJ2-1; the match to TRBD1 covers 10 bases. The CDR3 loop spans 18 amino acids. Germline-derived CDR1 and CDR2 are KGHDR and SFDVKD. The junction had 11 bases not matched to a gene; V was cut back by 2 bases and J by 5 bases. As DNA, the CDR3 is TGTGCCACCAGTGATTCCTGGGGCCGACAGGGGGCGAACAATGAGCAGTTCTTC. Translating gives CATSDSWGRQGANNEQFF.

The chain is built from TRBV10-3 and TRBJ2-3, with TRBD1 matching 10 bases. The CDR3 is made up of 14 amino acids. The germline V gene encodes CDR1 ENHRY and CDR2 SYGVKD. The ends lost 9 bases at V and 4 bases at J; junction bases unmatched: 7. Here the CDR3 reads CAIRGTGEADTQYF. The CDR3 nucleotides read TGTGCCATTAGAGGGACAGGGGAAGCAGATACGCAGTATTTT.

CDR3: CASSHLVREYYNEQFF. The CDR3 DNA is TGTGCCAGCAGTCACCTAGTTCGGGAGTACTACAATGAGCAGTTCTTC. The gene calls are TRBV28 and TRBJ2-1; D perhaps matches TRBD2 (6 bases). This CDR3 comprises 16 residues. Germline CDR1 and CDR2: MDHEN and SYDVKM. Trimming cost V 5 bases and J 3 bases, with 17 bases left between them.

This chain connects TRBV7-2 to TRBJ2-5, with 7 positions matching TRBD2. Trimming cost V 6 bases and J 4 bases; bases outside gene matches: 8. CDR1 is SGHTA and CDR2 is FQGNSA in the germline V gene. CDR3 size: 14 residues. The CDR3 here is CASSYFPGGETQYF. The CDR3 bases are TGTGCCAGCAGTTACTTCCCGGGAGGAGAGACCCAGTACTTC.

The chain joins TRBV12-3 or TRBV12-4 to TRBJ2-5; D might be TRBD2 (6 bases). This CDR3 has 17 residues. Trimming removed 7 bases at V and 3 bases at J, with 24 bases between. CDR3 sequence: CASKNAGTRGGKETQYF. DNA of the CDR3: TGTGCCAGCAAGAACGCCGGGACCCGGGGAGGAAAAGAGACCCAGTACTTC.

The V gene is TRBV4-2, the J gene TRBJ2-2, with D maybe TRBD2 (5 bases). Germline V gives CDR1 LGHNA, CDR2 YNFKEQ. V lost 0 bases to trimming and J lost 3 bases, with 11 bases between them. The CDR3 loop spans 16 amino acids. The CDR3 DNA follows: TGTGCCAGCAGCCAAGAAGGCGGGTGGGACACCGGGGAGCTGTTTTTT. It is translated as CASSQEGGWDTGELFF.

The V and J genes are TRBV4-3 and TRBJ2-3; weak D call: TRBD1 (5 bases). CDR3 length: 15 residues. Germline V CDR1 and CDR2: LGHNA, YSLEER. V lost 5 bases, J lost 10 bases, and 22 bases lay in between. CDR3 protein: CASSGQRGRIGAQYF. Written as DNA, the CDR3 is TGCGCCAGCAGCGGACAAAGAGGCCGGATAGGAGCGCAGTATTTT.

The V and J genes are TRBV5-1 and TRBJ2-7, with 7 bases lining up with TRBD2. Germline V gene data show CDR1 as SGHRS and CDR2 as YFSETQ. This CDR3 contains 16 residues. With V trimmed by 2 bases and J by 3 bases, 11 bases remained unmatched. CDR3 residues: CASSFLGLVPIYEQYF. For the CDR3, the DNA is TGCGCCAGCAGCTTTTTAGGACTAGTGCCGATCTACGAGCAGTACTTC.

This clonotype was counted between two and nine times. This sequence joins TRBV12-3 or TRBV12-4 and TRBJ2-7, with a possible D match to TRBD1 (6 bases). The CDR3 is made up of 15 amino acids. Trimming took 4 bases from V and 7 from J, leaving 20 bases between them. CDR3 protein: CASSSPLDRLREQYF. The CDR3 region has the DNA TGTGCCAGCAGTTCCCCCCTCGACAGGCTAAGGGAGCAGTACTTC.

This clonotype was seen more than once but under ten times. The CDR3 region has the DNA TGTGCCAGCAGCCAAGAACGCTCTAGCGTTCAGGAGCAGTACTTC. It yields the protein CASSQERSSVQEQYF. This chain links TRBV4-2 with TRBJ2-7; a weak D match, TRBD2 (6 bases). CDR1 LGHNA and CDR2 YNFKEQ come from the germline V gene. The V end lost 0 bases, the J end lost 7 bases, and 16 bases lay between the germline ends. CDR3 length: 15 amino acids.